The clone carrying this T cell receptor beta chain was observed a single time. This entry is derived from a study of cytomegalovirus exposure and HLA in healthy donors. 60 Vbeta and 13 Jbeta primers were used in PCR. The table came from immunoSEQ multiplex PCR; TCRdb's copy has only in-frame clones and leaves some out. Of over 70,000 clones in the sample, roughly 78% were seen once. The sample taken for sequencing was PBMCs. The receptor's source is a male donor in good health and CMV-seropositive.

The CDR3 sequence is CASSSQIYSSYNEQFF. In nucleotides, the CDR3 is TGTGCCAGCAGCTCTCAAATCTATAGCTCCTACAATGAGCAGTTCTTC. This rearrangement joins TRBV5-4 to TRBJ2-1; no clear D gene. The V gene's germline CDR1 is SGHNT and CDR2 YYREEE (reference sequence). The germline V and J ends were trimmed by 3 bases and 0 bases, with 13 bases remaining between them. The CDR3 consists of 16 residues. Complete variable domain (other parts from reference TRBV5-4 and TRBJ2-1): ETGVTQSPTHLIKTRGQQVTLRCSSQSGHNTVSWYQQALGQGPQFIFQYYREEENGRGNFPPRFSGLQFPNYSSELNVNALELDDSALYLCASSSQIYSSYNEQFFGPGTRLTVL.